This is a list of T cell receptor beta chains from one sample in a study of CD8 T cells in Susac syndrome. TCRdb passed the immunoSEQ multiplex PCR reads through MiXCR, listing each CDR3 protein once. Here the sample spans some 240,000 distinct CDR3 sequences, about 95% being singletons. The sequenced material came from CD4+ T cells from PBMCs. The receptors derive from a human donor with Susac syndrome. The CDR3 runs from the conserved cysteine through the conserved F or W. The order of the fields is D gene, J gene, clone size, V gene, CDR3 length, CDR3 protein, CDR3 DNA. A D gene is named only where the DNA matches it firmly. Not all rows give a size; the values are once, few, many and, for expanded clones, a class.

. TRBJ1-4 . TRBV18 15 CASSSSRGAEEKLFF TGTGCCAGCTCATCTTCTCGGGGGGCCGAGGAAAAACTGTTTTTT
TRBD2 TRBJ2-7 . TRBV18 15 CASSLNAGEIYEQYF TGTGCCAGCTCACTTAACGCGGGGGAGATCTACGAGCAGTACTTC
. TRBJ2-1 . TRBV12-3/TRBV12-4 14 CASSYRATYNEQFF TGTGCCAGCAGTTACCGGGCTACCTACAATGAGCAGTTCTTC
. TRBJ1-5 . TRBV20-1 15 CSALDRRDSNQPQHF TGCAGTGCTCTAGACAGAAGAGACAGCAATCAGCCCCAGCATTTT
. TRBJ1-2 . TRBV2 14 CASQPGHYKGGYTF TGTGCCAGCCAGCCCGGACACTACAAGGGAGGCTACACCTTC
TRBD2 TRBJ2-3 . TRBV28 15 CASKPGGALTDTQYF TGTGCCAGCAAACCGGGGGGGGCGCTGACAGATACGCAGTATTTT
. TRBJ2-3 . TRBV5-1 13 CASSLGERDTQYF TGCGCCAGCAGCTTAGGGGAAAGAGATACGCAGTATTTT
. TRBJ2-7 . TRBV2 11 CASSASYEQYF TGTGCCAGCAGTGCCTCCTACGAGCAGTACTTC
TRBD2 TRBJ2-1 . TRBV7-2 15 CASSSQPSRLAEQFF TGTGCCAGCAGCTCACAACCCTCAAGACTAGCGGAGCAGTTCTTC
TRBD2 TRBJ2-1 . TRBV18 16 CASSNRLADDYNEQFF TGTGCCAGCTCAAACCGACTAGCGGACGACTACAATGAGCAGTTCTTC
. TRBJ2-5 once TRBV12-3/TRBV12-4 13 CATSPGAQETQYF TGTGCCACCAGCCCGGGGGCACAAGAGACCCAGTACTTC
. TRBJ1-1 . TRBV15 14 CATSRASPGSGAFF TGTGCCACCAGCAGAGCCTCCCCGGGGTCGGGGGCTTTCTTT
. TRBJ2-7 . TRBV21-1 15 CASSTSSYPQNEQYF TGTGCCAGCAGCACTTCCTCTTACCCACAGAACGAGCAGTACTTC
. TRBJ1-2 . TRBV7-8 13 CASSFRDDYGYTF TGTGCCAGCAGCTTCCGGGACGATTATGGCTACACCTTC
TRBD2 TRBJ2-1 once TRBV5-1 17 CASSPPETSGAYNEQFF TGCGCCAGCAGCCCGCCAGAGACTAGCGGAGCCTACAATGAGCAGTTCTTC
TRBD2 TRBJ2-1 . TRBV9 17 CASSVGVTSGRNNEQFF TGTGCCAGCAGCGTAGGGGTGACTAGCGGGAGGAACAATGAGCAGTTCTTC
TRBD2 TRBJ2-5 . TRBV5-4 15 CASSLGGSEGETQYF TGTGCCAGCAGCTTAGGCGGGAGCGAAGGAGAGACCCAGTACTTC
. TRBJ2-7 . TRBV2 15 CASSVGGTPVYEQYF TGTGCCAGCAGTGTTGGGGGAACCCCGGTCTACGAGCAGTACTTC
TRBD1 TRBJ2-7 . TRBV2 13 CASTDRAPFEQYF TGTGCCAGCACCGACAGGGCCCCCTTCGAGCAGTACTTC
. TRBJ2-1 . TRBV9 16 CASSVATRDPYNEQFF TGTGCCAGCAGCGTAGCGACCAGGGATCCCTACAATGAGCAGTTCTTC
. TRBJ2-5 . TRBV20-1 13 CSLNRASQETQYF TGCAGTCTAAACCGCGCCTCGCAAGAGACCCAGTACTTC
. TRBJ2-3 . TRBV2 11 CASASTDTQYF TGTGCCAGCGCTAGCACAGATACGCAGTATTTT
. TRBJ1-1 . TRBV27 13 CASINRVRTEAFF TGTGCCAGCATAAACAGGGTACGCACTGAAGCTTTCTTT
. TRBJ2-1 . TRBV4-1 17 CASSQDWRDEGDNEQFF TGCGCCAGCAGCCAAGATTGGAGGGACGAGGGTGACAATGAGCAGTTCTTC
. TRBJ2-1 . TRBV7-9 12 CASSTQSGEQFF TGTGCCAGCAGCACCCAGTCTGGTGAGCAGTTCTTC
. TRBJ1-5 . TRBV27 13 CASSGRGNQPQHF TGTGCCAGCAGTGGCCGGGGCAATCAGCCCCAGCATTTT
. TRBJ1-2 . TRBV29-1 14 CSIVGQPSNYGYTF TGCAGCATCGTAGGACAGCCGTCGAACTATGGCTACACCTTC
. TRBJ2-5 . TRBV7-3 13 CASSRGTAETQYF TGTGCCAGCAGCCGCGGGACAGCAGAGACCCAGTACTTC
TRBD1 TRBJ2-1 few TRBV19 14 CASSLDRVGNEQFF TGTGCCAGTAGTTTGGACAGGGTCGGTAATGAGCAGTTCTTC
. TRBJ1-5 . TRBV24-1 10 CARKYQPQHF TGTGCCAGGAAATATCAGCCCCAGCATTTT
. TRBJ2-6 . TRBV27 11 CASSPPRALFF TGTGCCAGCAGTCCACCACGGGCCCTCTTTTTC
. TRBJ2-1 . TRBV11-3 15 CASSLEGQPHNEQFF TGTGCCAGCAGCTTGGAGGGTCAACCGCACAATGAGCAGTTCTTC
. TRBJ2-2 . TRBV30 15 CAWKTGRPNTGELFF TGTGCCTGGAAGACGGGACGACCGAACACCGGGGAGCTGTTTTTT
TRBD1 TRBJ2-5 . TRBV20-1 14 CSARSYRGLETQYF TGCAGTGCTAGATCATACAGGGGGTTGGAGACCCAGTACTTC
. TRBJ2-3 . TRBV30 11 CAWEQRDTQYF TGTGCCTGGGAGCAAAGAGATACGCAGTATTTT
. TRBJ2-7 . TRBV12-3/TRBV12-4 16 CASSQPGEKGNYEQYF TGTGCCAGCAGCCAACCAGGGGAGAAGGGTAACTACGAGCAGTACTTC
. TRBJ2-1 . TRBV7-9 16 CASSFPHGSSYNEQFF TGTGCCAGCAGCTTCCCCCACGGGTCTTCCTACAATGAGCAGTTCTTC
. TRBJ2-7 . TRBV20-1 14 CSAAKRQVAYEQYF TGCAGTGCTGCAAAGAGACAGGTAGCCTACGAGCAGTACTTC
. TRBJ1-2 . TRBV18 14 CASSPGQGYYGYTF TGTGCCAGCTCACCAGGGCAGGGTTACTATGGCTACACCTTC
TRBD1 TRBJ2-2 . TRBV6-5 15 CASSSYDRATGELFF TGTGCCAGCAGTTCTTACGACAGGGCAACCGGGGAGCTGTTTTTT
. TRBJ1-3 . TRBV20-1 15 CSARDPGLAGNTIYF TGCAGTGCTAGAGACCCAGGGTTGGCTGGAAACACCATATATTTT
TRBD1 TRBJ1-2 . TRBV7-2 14 CASSLAAQGDGYTF TGTGCCAGCAGCTTAGCGGCGCAGGGGGACGGCTACACCTTC
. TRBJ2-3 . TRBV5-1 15 CASSLEVGGTDTQYF TGCGCCAGCAGCTTGGAGGTCGGGGGTACAGATACGCAGTATTTT
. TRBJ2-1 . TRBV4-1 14 CASSQGLVINEQFF TGCGCCAGCAGCCAAGGCCTGGTAATCAATGAGCAGTTCTTC
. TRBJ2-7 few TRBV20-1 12 CSARTGGYEQYF TGCAGTGCTAGGACAGGAGGCTACGAGCAGTACTTC
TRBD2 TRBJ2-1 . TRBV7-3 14 CASSVGTSSNEQFF TGTGCCAGCAGCGTTGGGACTAGTTCGAATGAGCAGTTCTTC
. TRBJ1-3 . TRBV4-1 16 CASSQRGRGGGNTIYF TGCGCCAGCAGCCAAAGAGGCAGAGGGGGAGGAAACACCATATATTTT
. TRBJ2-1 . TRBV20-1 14 CSARVGRASDEQFF TGCAGTGCTAGAGTCGGAAGGGCCAGCGATGAGCAGTTCTTC
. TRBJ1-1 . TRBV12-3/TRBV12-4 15 CASTPGGSRNTEAFF TGTGCCAGCACGCCTGGGGGCAGCAGGAACACTGAAGCTTTCTTT
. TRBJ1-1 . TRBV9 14 CASSVGPMNTEAFF TGTGCCAGCAGCGTCGGCCCCATGAACACTGAAGCTTTCTTT
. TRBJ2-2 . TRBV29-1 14 CSVIRGANTGELFF TGCAGCGTTATTCGAGGGGCCAACACCGGGGAGCTGTTTTTT
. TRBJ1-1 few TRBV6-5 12 CASRGRNTEAFF TGTGCCAGCAGGGGGAGGAACACTGAAGCTTTCTTT
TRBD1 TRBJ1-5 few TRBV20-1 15 CSARTGTGRNQPQHF TGCAGTGCTAGAACCGGGACAGGGCGGAATCAGCCCCAGCATTTT
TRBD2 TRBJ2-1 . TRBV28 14 CASSLGLAYNEQFF TGTGCCAGCAGCCTAGGACTAGCGTACAATGAGCAGTTCTTC
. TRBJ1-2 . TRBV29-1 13 CSATGPGGYGYTF TGCAGCGCGACAGGACCTGGAGGCTATGGCTACACCTTC
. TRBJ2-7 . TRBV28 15 CASSLPGTENYEQYF TGTGCCAGCAGTTTACCGGGGACGGAGAACTACGAGCAGTACTTC
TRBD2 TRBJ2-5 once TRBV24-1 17 CATSDSSTSGSGETQYF TGTGCCACCAGTGACTCCTCAACTAGCGGGAGTGGAGAGACCCAGTACTTC
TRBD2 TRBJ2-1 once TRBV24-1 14 CATSHSGSYNEQFF TGTGCCACCAGTCATAGCGGGTCCTACAATGAGCAGTTCTTC
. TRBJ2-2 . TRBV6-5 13 CASRAGLSGELFF TGTGCCAGCAGGGCAGGACTTAGCGGGGAGCTGTTTTTT
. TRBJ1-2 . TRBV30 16 CAWSVRRFGTDYGYTF TGTGCCTGGAGTGTACGTCGGTTCGGGACGGACTATGGCTACACCTTC